This TCR beta chain was captured by sequencing in a study of a mutant IDH1 vaccine in newly diagnosed glioma. The length of the CDR3 is 12 residues. Germline CDR1 and CDR2: SQVTM and ANQGSEA. Trimming took off 6 bases at V and 4 bases at J, with 12 bases between the two ends. Profiling relied on immunoSEQ multiplex PCR, and the TCRdb table lists in-frame clones only, not all of them. The top ten hold approximately 5.5% of the sample, which has tens of thousands of clones, 75% to 85% seen once. As to time point: week 35, safety follow-up. Doses consisted of 300 ug of mutant IDH1 20-mer peptide each, paired with topical imiquimod. Concerning this clone: Its antigen is not known.

This specimen consisted of PBMCs, obtained from a glioma patient whose treatment included an IDH1 peptide vaccine. The chain joins TRBV29-1 to TRBJ2-5, with D maybe TRBD2 (5 bases). This receptor was taken from a woman between 50 and 59 years old with glioma. The DNA for the CDR3 is TGCAGCGTCGGACTCGTCGGAGAGACCCAGTACTTC. Translating gives CSVGLVGETQYF. Combining the CDR3 with reference TRBV29-1 and TRBJ2-5 gives the whole variable domain SAVISQKPSRDICQRGTSLTIQCQVDSQVTMMFWYRQQPGQSLTLIATANQGSEATYESGFVIDKFPISRPNLTFSTLTVSNMSPEDSSIYLCSVGLVGETQYFGPGTRLLVL.